This is a list of T cell receptor beta chains from one sample in a study of shared clonotypes between healthy human individuals. Clones were read by immunoSEQ multiplex PCR, and TCRdb kept only the in-frame ones, dropping some. The sample includes hundreds of thousands of clones, about 97% of them seen just once. Input material: naive CD4+ T cells sorted from blood. These receptors were taken from a woman in her 30s in good health. CDR3s include the opening cysteine and the closing phenylalanine or tryptophan. D genes are given only for firm matches. Part of the rows lack a size; the others show once, few, many or a class for expanded clones.

-	-	TRBV14	TRBJ1-1	TGTGCCAGCAGTCGACAGGTGAACACTGAAGCTTTCTTT	CASSRQVNTEAFF
-	-	TRBV19	TRBJ1-1	TGTGCCAGTACCGGGGGCGGGAATGAAGCTTTCTTT	CASTGGGNEAFF
TRBD2	-	TRBV27	TRBJ2-7	TGTGCCAGCGCCAAACCTAGCGGGAGGGCTTACGAGCAGTACTTC	CASAKPSGRAYEQYF
TRBD2	-	TRBV11-2	TRBJ2-4	TGTGCCAGCAGCTCAAAACACGGAACAGCGGGAAGGTACATTCAGTACTTC	CASSSKHGTAGRYIQYF
-	-	TRBV19	TRBJ1-5	TGTGCCAGTAGTGCACCCCCGGGAGTCTACAATCAGCCCCAGCATTTT	CASSAPPGVYNQPQHF
-	-	TRBV6-1	TRBJ2-7	TGTGCCAGCAGTGTCCAACAGGGCTACGAGCAGTACTTC	CASSVQQGYEQYF
-	-	TRBV2	TRBJ1-3	TGTGCCAGCAGTCCCAGAAACACCATATATTTT	CASSPRNTIYF
-	-	TRBV6-6	TRBJ2-7	TGTGCCAGCAGTTACCTAGCCTACGAGCAGTACTTC	CASSYLAYEQYF
TRBD1	-	TRBV7-2	TRBJ2-1	TGTGCCAGCTCGCGACAGGGTAACAATGAGCAGTTCTTC	CASSRQGNNEQFF
-	-	TRBV21-1	TRBJ1-4	TGTGCCAGCAGCAAAGCGGGTGGGGGCAGGATTAATGAAAAACTGTTTTTT	CASSKAGGGRINEKLFF
TRBD2	-	TRBV5-1	TRBJ2-7	TGCGCCAGCAGCTTCCTAGCGGGCACTAAGGAAGAGCAGTACTTC	CASSFLAGTKEEQYF
TRBD1	-	TRBV5-1	TRBJ1-5	TGCGCCAGCAGCAGACAGGGGGATCAGCCCCAGCATTTT	CASSRQGDQPQHF
-	once	TRBV5-1	TRBJ2-1	TGCGCCAGCAGCTTGGAAGGGGGTTTGGCGGGAGTTTTCAATGAGCAGTTCTTC	CASSLEGGLAGVFNEQFF
-	-	TRBV6-6	TRBJ2-3	TGTGCCAGCAGCCAACTAGGAAAATCCACAGATACGCAGTATTTT	CASSQLGKSTDTQYF
-	-	TRBV5-1	TRBJ2-7	TGCGCCAGCAGCCCACGAGGGGGGCGGGCTCAGGGCGAGCAGTACTTC	CASSPRGGRAQGEQYF
TRBD1	-	TRBV18	TRBJ2-7	TGTGCCAGCTCACCCGAGACAGGGGGGTACGAGCAGTACTTC	CASSPETGGYEQYF
-	-	TRBV21-1	TRBJ1-2	TGTGCCAGCAGCAAAGCGCTCGCGCTGCTTGGACAGGGACGTGGCTACACCTTC	CASSKALALLGQGRGYTF
-	-	TRBV29-1	TRBJ2-3	TGCAGCGTTGGGAAGACCACTAGCACAGATACGCAGTATTTT	CSVGKTTSTDTQYF
TRBD2	-	TRBV5-4	TRBJ2-1	TGTGCCAGCAGCTTGGCTAGCGGGGCGCCTGGGGAGCAGTTCTTC	CASSLASGAPGEQFF
-	-	TRBV4-1	TRBJ2-7	TGCGCCAGCAGCCAAGTTGACGGGAGCACATACGAGCAGTACTTC	CASSQVDGSTYEQYF
TRBD2	-	TRBV5-8	TRBJ2-5	TGTGCCAGCAGCATTATGACTAGCGGGAGGCCGAGGGAGACCCAGTACTTC	CASSIMTSGRPRETQYF
-	-	TRBV7-2	TRBJ2-7	TGTGCCAGCAGCTTAGGCGGGGCCTCCTACGAGCAGTACTTC	CASSLGGASYEQYF
TRBD2	-	TRBV4-1	TRBJ2-7	TGCGCCAGCAGCCAGGTTCTAGCGGGAGTCTACGAGCAGTACTTC	CASSQVLAGVYEQYF
TRBD1	-	TRBV5-1	TRBJ2-7	TGCGCCAGCAGCTTGGCCTCCGAGACAGGGAACTACGAGCAGTACTTC	CASSLASETGNYEQYF
-	-	TRBV5-1	TRBJ1-1	TGCGCCAGCAGCGAGGGGATGAACACTGAAGCTTTCTTT	CASSEGMNTEAFF
-	-	TRBV9	TRBJ1-6	TGTGCCAGCAGCGTGGGAGGGGGGACGGAAAATTCACCCCTCCACTTT	CASSVGGGTENSPLHF
-	-	TRBV5-1	TRBJ1-1	TGCGCCAGCAGCTTGATGATGAACACTGAAGCTTTCTTT	CASSLMMNTEAFF
TRBD1	-	TRBV10-3	TRBJ2-7	TGTGCCATCAGTGAGAAGACAGGGTACTACGAGCAGTACTTC	CAISEKTGYYEQYF
-	-	TRBV6-1	TRBJ2-1	TGTGCCAGCAGTTTCCGGGACGGAGGTTACAATGAGCAGTTCTTC	CASSFRDGGYNEQFF
-	-	TRBV19	TRBJ1-5	TGTGCCAGTAGTTCGGGCGGGCAACTCAATCAGCCCCAGCATTTT	CASSSGGQLNQPQHF
TRBD1	-	TRBV18	TRBJ2-1	TGTGCCAGCTCATCAGGGACAGGAGCCTACAATGAGCAGTTCTTC	CASSSGTGAYNEQFF
-	-	TRBV6-5	TRBJ1-1	TGTGCCAGCAGTTACTCGGGGGGAGCCCAAGCTTTCTTT	CASSYSGGAQAFF
TRBD2	-	TRBV6-5	TRBJ2-7	TGTGCCAGCAGTTACTCGAGTACGGGAGGGCCGCCCGAGCAGTACTTC	CASSYSSTGGPPEQYF
-	-	TRBV28	TRBJ2-1	TGTGGGTGCGTGAGCGGACATACTTACAATGAGCAGTTCTTC	CGCVSGHTYNEQFF
TRBD2	-	TRBV27	TRBJ2-3	TGTGCCAGCAGCCCAGCGGGGGTCACAGATACGCAGTATTTT	CASSPAGVTDTQYF
TRBD2	-	TRBV27	TRBJ2-3	TGTGCCAGCAAGGAAGTAGCGGGACTAGGCGGCACAGATACGCAGTATTTT	CASKEVAGLGGTDTQYF
TRBD1	-	TRBV2	TRBJ1-5	TGTGCCAGCAGGAGCGACAGGGCGCCCGCTCAGCCCCAGCATTTT	CASRSDRAPAQPQHF
-	-	TRBV28	TRBJ2-7	TGTGCCAGCAGTTCCCTTTACGAGCAGTACTTC	CASSSLYEQYF
-	-	TRBV5-1	TRBJ2-3	TGCGCCAGCAGCGTCGACAGACGCTTGGGGACAGATACGCAGTATTTT	CASSVDRRLGTDTQYF
-	-	TRBV18	TRBJ2-7	TGTGCCAGCTCACAGGGGTCTCTATACGAGCAGTACTTC	CASSQGSLYEQYF
-	-	TRBV28	TRBJ1-5	TGTGCCAGCAGTCCACCTGCGGGCACCAATCAGCCCCAGCATTTT	CASSPPAGTNQPQHF
-	-	TRBV2	TRBJ2-1	TGTGCCAGCAGCCACTCCTCGACGGTAGAGAATGAGCAGTTCTTC	CASSHSSTVENEQFF
-	-	TRBV7-2	TRBJ1-1	TGTGCCAGCAGTCATCGGGGGGCAGGCACTGAAGCTTTCTTT	CASSHRGAGTEAFF
-	-	TRBV21-1	TRBJ2-7	TGTGCCAGCAGCCAACGCTACCGTAGCGAGCAGTACTTC	CASSQRYRSEQYF
-	-	TRBV4-1	TRBJ1-5	TGCGCCAGCTCACCGGTACAAGGGGACGTTGGGCAGCCCCAGCATTTT	CASSPVQGDVGQPQHF
TRBD1	once	TRBV15	TRBJ2-4	TGTGCCACCAGTCGTAACAGGGGGCCCAAAAACATTCAGTACTTC	CATSRNRGPKNIQYF